This record looks at one T cell receptor beta chain sequence and its context. Its specificity is not known. With a J-beta primer mix and a sample-barcoded 5' primer, a second PCR ran roughly 7 to 11 cycles. TCRdb reprocessed the 5' RACE reads with MiXCR, giving one entry per CDR3 protein. Here the sample spans around 800,000 distinct CDR3 sequences, around 62% being singletons. This specimen comes from a study of blood T cells in healthy people across ages. Study results and limitations: Per million T cells, TCR beta diversity dropped roughly linearly as age increased.

Isolation yielded PBMCs, at least 7 million per sample, in every case. This receptor was identified in a man aged 30 to 45 in good health. Sequencing was performed on blood.

The chain's CDR3 is CASSLVRGQGYEQYF. In nucleotides, the CDR3 is TGTGCCAGCAGCTTAGTCAGGGGGCAGGGGTACGAGCAGTACTTC. V is TRBV7-2 and J is TRBJ2-4; 8 nucleotides agree with TRBD1. The end of the DNA aligns better with TRBJ2-7, so the J call may be wrong. The germline V gene encodes CDR1 SGHTA and CDR2 FQGNSA. The CDR3 covers 15 residues.